This TCR beta chain was sequenced during a study of cytomegalovirus exposure and HLA in healthy donors. Study results and limitations: In vitro assays verified that three CMV-associated chains recognized CMV antigens specifically. Earlier analysis yielded a pattern in which most TCR beta V segments were productive about 87% or about 30% of the time.

This clone came up a few times. The antigen remains unidentified. CDR3 length: 13 amino acids. V was pared by 4 bases and J by 5 bases, with 11 bases between. The V gene's germline CDR1 is SQVTM and CDR2 ANQGSEA. Use of 60 Vbeta and 13 Jbeta primers characterized the PCR. Original processing notes: A follow-up analysis tallied about 80 million unique TCR beta chains, approximately 11 million shared. Clones were sequenced by immunoSEQ multiplex PCR, and TCRdb holds only the in-frame ones, with some missing. The DNA gave D and trimming, while V, J and clone size come from that table. The sample records 150,000 or so clones, roughly 80% being singletons.

This chain joins TRBV29-1 and TRBJ1-4; D may be TRBD1 (6 bases). The sample consisted of PBMCs. The clonotype comes from a boy between 2 and 15 years old in good health and CMV-seronegative. This CDR3 is CSVGGHRNEKLFF. In DNA, the CDR3 is TGCAGCGTTGGGGGGCACCGCAATGAAAAACTGTTTTTT.